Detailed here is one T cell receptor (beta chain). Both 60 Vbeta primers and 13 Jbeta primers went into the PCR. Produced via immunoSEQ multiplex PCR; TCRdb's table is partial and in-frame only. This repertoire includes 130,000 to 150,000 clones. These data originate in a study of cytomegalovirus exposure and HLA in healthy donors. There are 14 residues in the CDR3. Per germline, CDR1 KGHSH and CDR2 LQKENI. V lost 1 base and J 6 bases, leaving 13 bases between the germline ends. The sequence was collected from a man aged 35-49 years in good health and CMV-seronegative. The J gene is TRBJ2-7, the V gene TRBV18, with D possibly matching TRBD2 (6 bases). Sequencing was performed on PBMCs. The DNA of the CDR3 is TGTGCCAGCTCACCACTGGAGGGGCCGGCCGAGCAGTACTTC. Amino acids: CASSPLEGPAEQYF.